What follows are 30 T cell receptor beta chains derived from one specimen sequenced in a study of blood T cell repertoires in COVID-19. Sequenced by immunoSEQ multiplex PCR; TCRdb stores in-frame clones only, minus some. The data hold fewer than 40,000 clones, with roughly 80% observed a single time. The specimen sequenced was peripheral blood. All receptors come from a man between 60 and 75 years old with active COVID-19.

V and J are TRBV5-1 and TRBJ2-5; D gene ambiguous. Trimming removed 1 base at V and 7 bases at J, with 14 bases between. This CDR3 contains 14 residues. Germline CDR1 is SGHRS and CDR2 is YFSETQ. CDR3 nucleotide sequence: TGCGCCAGCAGCTTGAGTGGTGATTCGGGGACCCAGTACTTC. Its protein is CASSLSGDSGTQYF.

V usage is TRBV5-1 and J usage is TRBJ2-2; tentative D call: TRBD2 (5 bases). This CDR3 contains 14 residues. Germline values: CDR1 SGHRS, CDR2 YFSETQ. Trimming removed 0 bases at V and 3 bases at J, with 6 bases between. The CDR3 loop reads CASSLDGDTGELFF. In nucleotides, the CDR3 is TGCGCCAGCAGCTTGGACGGGGACACCGGGGAGCTGTTTTTT.

The chain recombines TRBV19 with TRBJ1-3, with 8 bases identical to TRBD1. This CDR3 spans 15 amino acids. The V gene's germline CDR1 is LNHDA and CDR2 SQIVND (reference sequence). Losses at the gene ends were 7 bases for V and 0 bases for J; bases not matched to a gene: 5. The CDR3 DNA sequence: TGTGCCAGTACCAGAGGACAGGGCTCTGGAAACACCATATATTTT. Translating gives CASTRGQGSGNTIYF. The variable domain in full, completed from reference TRBV19 and TRBJ1-3, reads DGGITQSPKYLFRKEGQNVTLSCEQNLNHDAMYWYRQDPGQGLRLIYYSQIVNDFQKGDIAEGYSVSREKKESFPLTVTSAQKNPTAFYLCASTRGQGSGNTIYFGEGSWLTVV.

The chain combines TRBV19 with TRBJ1-2; no clear D. The CDR3 has 15 amino acids. With 3 bases removed from V and 8 bases from J, the gap between germline ends came to 19 bases. The germline CDR1 and CDR2 sequences are LNHDA and SQIVND (reference sequence). DNA for the CDR3: TGTGCCAGTAGTATCAGCGGAGAGGGAATGAGAGGCTACACCTTC. The encoded protein is CASSISGEGMRGYTF.

The V and J genes are TRBV12-5 and TRBJ2-7; a weak D match, TRBD2 (5 bases). The V gene lost 7 bases and the J gene lost 11 bases, with 15 bases spanning the gap. Germline-derived CDR1 and CDR2 are LGHNT and FRNRAP. The CDR3 length is 11 residues. The CDR3 DNA sequence: TGTGCTAGTGCCTCGTGGCTGAGGGAGTACTTC. Translation: CASASWLREYF.

Here the CDR3 reads CASSMVAGEYNEQFF. For the CDR3, the DNA is TGTGCCAGTAGTATGGTAGCGGGGGAATACAATGAGCAGTTCTTC. The chain uses TRBV19 and TRBJ2-1; TRBD2 aligns across 9 bases. This CDR3 region has 15 residues. Looked up from germline, CDR1 is LNHDA and CDR2 is SQIVND (reference sequence). Trimming at V came to 3 bases and at J to 4 bases, leaving 4 bases not matched to a gene.

The chain links TRBV5-4 to TRBJ1-1; D is perhaps TRBD1 (6 bases). CDR1 is SGHNT and CDR2 is YYREEE in the germline V gene (reference sequence). Deletions cut 10 bases from V and 0 bases from J, with 10 bases between. There are 12 residues in the CDR3. CDR3 in amino acids: CASGTMNTEAFF. CDR3 bases: TGTGCCTCCGGGACAATGAACACTGAAGCTTTCTTT. Complete variable domain (other parts from reference TRBV5-4 and TRBJ1-1): ETGVTQSPTHLIKTRGQQVTLRCSSQSGHNTVSWYQQALGQGPQFIFQYYREEENGRGNFPPRFSGLQFPNYSSELNVNALELDDSALYLCASGTMNTEAFFGQGTRLTVV.

The chain couples TRBV4-1 to TRBJ2-3, with 7 bases lining up with TRBD2. V lost 4 bases and J lost 0; bases outside the gene matches: 10. The germline V gene encodes CDR1 MGHRA and CDR2 YSYEKL. This CDR3 is 17 amino acids long. The CDR3 bases are TGCGCCAGCAGCCTGGATCGCGGGAGTTATAGCACAGATACGCAGTATTTT. This sequence encodes CASSLDRGSYSTDTQYF.

The V call is TRBV18, the J call TRBJ1-6, with D unresolved. CDR3 length equals 14 residues. The V end was cut by 5 bases, the J end by 7 bases, with 12 bases between. From germline, CDR1 is KGHSH and CDR2 LQKENI. CDR3 region: CASSFAGLNSPLHF. CDR3 nucleotide sequence: TGTGCCAGCTCATTTGCAGGTTTAAATTCACCCCTCCACTTT.

This chain links TRBV9 with TRBJ2-1, with 12 bases lining up with TRBD2. The CDR3 covers 15 residues. V gave up 0 bases and J gave up 7 bases; unmatched junction bases: 2. The V gene's germline CDR1 is SGDLS and CDR2 YYNGEE. The CDR3: CASSVEGTSGNEQFF. The CDR3 bases are TGTGCCAGCAGCGTAGAGGGGACTAGCGGGAATGAGCAGTTCTTC.

The genes are TRBV4-3 and TRBJ1-2; possible D gene TRBD1, 5 bases. Between the trimmed V and J ends, which lost 4 bases and 8 bases, there was a span of 14 bases. CDR1 LGHNA and CDR2 YSLEER come from the germline V gene. The CDR3 is 13 amino acids. The CDR3 nucleotides read TGCGCCAGCAGCCCTAGTCGGCAGGGAGGCTACACCTTC. It translates to CASSPSRQGGYTF.

The chain employs TRBV27 and TRBJ1-2; 7 nucleotides align to TRBD1. V lost 5 bases and J lost 3; bases outside the gene matches: 6. Germline V CDR1 and CDR2: MNHEY, SMNVEV (reference sequence). The length of the CDR3 is 14 residues. The CDR3 sequence: CASSPDRAHYGYTF. The DNA for the CDR3 is TGTGCCAGCAGTCCAGACAGGGCTCACTATGGCTACACCTTC.

V and J are TRBV4-3 and TRBJ2-3; 8 nucleotides match TRBD1. Germline CDR1 reads LGHNA; CDR2 reads YSLEER. The trim removed 0 bases at V and 4 bases at J, leaving 9 bases unmatched. This CDR3 is built from 17 residues. The CDR3 DNA sequence: TGCGCCAGCAGCCAAGAAAAGGGCAGGGGGCATCCAGATACGCAGTATTTT. Encoded protein: CASSQEKGRGHPDTQYF.

The rearrangement joins TRBV6-2 or TRBV6-3 to TRBJ1-2; D unclear. Looked up from germline, CDR1 is MNHEY and CDR2 is SVGEGT. The ends were cut back, 2 bases at V and 3 bases at J, with 7 bases in the middle. The CDR3 totals 13 residues. The CDR3 is CASSYGPYYGYTF. The CDR3 nucleotides read TGTGCCAGCAGTTACGGGCCCTACTATGGCTACACCTTC.

The V gene is TRBV5-1, the J gene TRBJ2-3; TRBD2 is a possible D gene (6 bases). The CDR3 extends over 15 amino acids. Between the trimmed V and J ends, which lost 0 bases and 0 bases, there was a span of 8 bases. Germline CDR1 is SGHRS and CDR2 is YFSETQ. This chain's CDR3 is CASSLDGTSTDTQYF. The CDR3 coding sequence is TGCGCCAGCAGCTTGGATGGGACTAGCACAGATACGCAGTATTTT.

This clone was counted a few times. CDR3 bases: TGTGCCAGCTCACCACCCGCCAGGGCAGGCGAGCAGTACTTC. It codes for CASSPPARAGEQYF. The V call is TRBV18, the J call TRBJ2-7, with a weak D call TRBD1 (5 bases). Germline CDR1 and CDR2: KGHSH and LQKENI. The CDR3 length is 14 residues. The germline V and J ends were trimmed by 0 bases and 6 bases, with 12 bases remaining between them.

The CDR3 reads CASSPGGGGQPQHF. CDR3 DNA: TGTGCCAGCAGCCCCGGGGGCGGGGGTCAGCCCCAGCATTTT. The chain joins TRBV6-5 to TRBJ1-5, with D perhaps matching TRBD1 (6 bases). With 6 bases removed from V and 6 bases from J, the gap between germline ends came to 15 bases. There are 14 residues in the CDR3. The germline gives CDR1 MNHEY, CDR2 SVGAGI.

The chain has TRBV19 and TRBJ1-1; the D gene is possibly TRBD1 (6 bases). The CDR3 sequence is 13 residues long. Trimming left V 8 bases short and J 6 bases short, with 16 bases between. Germline lookup yields CDR1 LNHDA and CDR2 SQIVND (reference sequence). The CDR3 reads CASAGRGGSEAFF. The CDR3 DNA reads as TGTGCCAGTGCCGGGAGGGGGGGATCTGAAGCTTTCTTT.

This chain links TRBV7-9 with TRBJ1-1; 9 bases align to TRBD1. Unmatched junction bases numbered 13, after V lost 4 bases and J lost 7 bases. The germline V gene has CDR1 SEHNR and CDR2 FQNEAQ (reference sequence). The CDR3 covers 16 residues. The CDR3 nucleotides read TGTGCCAGCAGCTACCAAGTTAGGACAGGGGAGGGTGAAGCTTTCTTT. Protein: CASSYQVRTGEGEAFF.

The chain's CDR3 is CAWSVLGGRDTEAFF. Here the CDR3 DNA reads TGTGCCTGGAGTGTACTTGGAGGGAGGGACACTGAAGCTTTCTTT. The V call is TRBV30, the J call TRBJ1-1; D gene unclear. Trimming removed 0 bases at V and 3 bases at J, with 14 bases between. The CDR3 totals 15 residues. The germline V gene has CDR1 GTSNPN and CDR2 SVGIG (reference sequence).

This CDR3 reads CASSQGQSSYNEQFF. The CDR3 DNA is TGTGCCAGCAGCCAGGGACAGAGCTCCTACAATGAGCAGTTCTTC. This chain joins TRBV11-3 and TRBJ2-1; the match to TRBD1 covers 7 bases. This CDR3 region has 15 residues. Germline CDR1 reads SGHNT; CDR2 reads YENEEA. The J segment lost 0 bases and the V segment lost 5 bases, leaving 4 bases of the junction unmatched.

DNA of the CDR3: TGTGCCAGCAGCTCGTCAGGGGGACTAGCGAATGCGCAGTATTTT. It yields the protein CASSSSGGLANAQYF. This rearrangement joins TRBV7-2 to TRBJ2-3; 10 bases agree with TRBD2. The V and J ends lost 4 bases and 10 bases, in that order; junction bases with no gene match: 11. The CDR3 consists of 15 residues. The germline gives CDR1 SGHTA, CDR2 FQGNSA.

The chain has TRBV2 and TRBJ2-7; 12 positions match TRBD2. Germline V gives CDR1 SNHLY, CDR2 FYNNEI. CDR3 length: 15 residues. J lost 2 bases, V lost 4 bases, and 3 bases had no gene match. The CDR3 reads CASSGTSGGTYEQYF. In DNA form, the CDR3 reads TGTGCCAGCAGTGGAACTAGCGGGGGGACCTACGAGCAGTACTTC.

This chain joins TRBV3-1 (or the pseudogene TRBV3-2) and TRBJ1-1, with unresolved D. V was shortened by 4 bases and J by 0 bases, with 9 bases between the two germline ends. Per germline, CDR1 LGHDT and CDR2 YNNKEL (reference sequence). The CDR3 covers 14 residues. For the CDR3, the DNA is TGTGCCAGCAGCCCCGGTAGAATGAACACTGAAGCTTTCTTT. Residues: CASSPGRMNTEAFF.

This clone was counted a few times. This chain joins TRBV7-2 and TRBJ1-5; 10 bases are shared with TRBD1. J lost 6 bases, V lost 2 bases, and 7 bases had no gene match. From germline, CDR1 is SGHTA and CDR2 FQGNSA. The CDR3 contains 16 residues. Written as DNA, the CDR3 is TGTGCCAGCAGCTTAAGGGACAGGGGACCTTCTCAGCCCCAGCATTTT. This encodes CASSLRDRGPSQPQHF.

This clone has just a few counts. The genes are TRBV5-1 and TRBJ1-5, with TRBD1 identical over 8 bases. Germline V gene lookup returns CDR1 SGHRS and CDR2 YFSETQ. V shed 4 bases and J 2 bases; nucleotides not matched to a gene: 2. CDR3 length equals 14 residues. The CDR3 region has the DNA TGCGCCAGCAGCCCGGACAGGGGCAATCAGCCCCAGCATTTT. This sequence encodes CASSPDRGNQPQHF.

V is TRBV18 and J is TRBJ2-1; 10 nucleotides align to TRBD1. Germline V gene lookup returns CDR1 KGHSH and CDR2 LQKENI. The CDR3 runs to 15 residues. V lost 5 bases, J lost 6 bases, and 7 bases stayed unmatched. CDR3 amino acids: CASSRGTGVSNEQFF. The CDR3 DNA reads TGTGCCAGCTCAAGGGGGACAGGGGTTTCCAATGAGCAGTTCTTC.

V is TRBV7-2 and J is TRBJ1-1, with D hard to call. The germline CDR1 and CDR2 sequences are SGHTA and FQGNSA. The length of the CDR3 is 13 residues. V gave up 4 bases and J gave up 7 bases, with 13 bases separating them. CDR3 sequence reads: CASSSHTLIEAFF. The CDR3 bases are TGTGCCAGCAGCTCCCACACCCTGATTGAAGCTTTCTTT.

This clone is medium-sized. The V and J genes are TRBV30 and TRBJ2-1; 7 nucleotides line up with TRBD1. Germline V CDR1 and CDR2: GTSNPN, SVGIG (reference sequence). The CDR3 totals 12 residues. The trim removed 2 bases at V and 12 bases at J, leaving 7 bases unmatched. This CDR3 is CAWSPYRGWQFF. As DNA, the CDR3 is TGTGCCTGGAGTCCTTACAGGGGATGGCAGTTCTTC.

V and J are TRBV7-2 and TRBJ2-1; the D gene is possibly TRBD1 (5 bases). The length of the CDR3 is 12 residues. Deletions cut 1 base from V and 12 bases from J, with 10 bases between. Germline values: CDR1 SGHTA, CDR2 FQGNSA. CDR3 sequence (DNA): TGTGCCAGCAGCTTAGGACCTACAGGGCAGTTCTTC. This encodes CASSLGPTGQFF.